These T cell receptor beta chains were read from a single sample in a study of blood T cell repertoires in COVID-19. Clones were sequenced by immunoSEQ multiplex PCR, and TCRdb holds only the in-frame ones, with some missing. Of about 220,000 clones detected, less than 85% appear once; the ten largest clones hold 3.6%. Source material: peripheral blood. These receptors all come from a woman of 80 years or more with acute or convalescent COVID-19. The CDR3 runs from the conserved cysteine through the conserved F or W. Each record gives: J gene, V gene, D gene, clone size, CDR3 protein, CDR3 DNA. The D gene is left open where the match is weak. Rows give clone size only sometimes, using once, few, many, or a class for an expanded clone.

TRBJ2-1 | TRBV7-9 | TRBD2 | NA | CASSQRTSGGRNEQFF | TGTGCCAGCAGCCAAAGGACTAGCGGGGGTCGCAATGAGCAGTTCTTC
TRBJ1-2 | TRBV6-5 | TRBD1 | few | CASSTTGAANYGYTF | TGTGCCAGCAGTACGACAGGGGCGGCTAACTATGGCTACACCTTC
TRBJ1-2 | TRBV9 | TRBD1 | NA | CASSATQGYYGYTF | TGTGCCAGCAGCGCTACACAGGGGTACTATGGCTACACCTTC
TRBJ2-1 | TRBV6-1 | NA | NA | CASSEASLGADEQFF | TGTGCCAGCAGTGAAGCGTCATTGGGGGCCGATGAGCAGTTCTTC
TRBJ1-2 | TRBV18 | TRBD1 | NA | CASSQGQGMGYTF | TGTGCCAGCTCGCAGGGACAGGGGATGGGCTACACCTTC
TRBJ1-3 | TRBV27 | NA | NA | CASRSTGSYGNTIYF | TGTGCCAGCAGGTCAACAGGGTCTTATGGAAACACCATATATTTT
TRBJ1-2 | TRBV6-5 | NA | NA | CASRDPRGLYGYTF | TGTGCCAGCAGAGACCCCAGGGGTTTATATGGCTACACCTTC
TRBJ1-3 | TRBV2 | NA | NA | CASSALTGNTIYF | TGTGCCAGCAGTGCCCTAACTGGAAACACCATATATTTT
TRBJ2-2 | TRBV19 | NA | NA | CASQVTGGGNTGELFF | TGTGCCAGTCAGGTGACGGGGGGCGGGAACACCGGGGAGCTGTTTTTT
TRBJ2-1 | TRBV7-7 | TRBD2 | NA | CASSLGTSGTNEQFF | TGTGCTAGCAGCTTGGGGACTAGCGGGACCAATGAGCAGTTCTTC
TRBJ2-5 | TRBV7-9 | TRBD1 | NA | CASSRDRGETQYF | TGTGCCAGCAGCCGGGACAGGGGAGAGACCCAGTACTTC
TRBJ1-6 | TRBV29-1 | TRBD1 | NA | CSVGTGWGNSPLHF | TGCAGCGTTGGGACAGGGTGGGGAAATTCACCCCTCCACTTT